This TCR beta chain originates from a study of blood T cell repertoires in COVID-19. About the research overall: T cells, B-cell-depleted T cells, or PBMCs supplied cDNA or gDNA.

Sequencing was performed with immunoSEQ multiplex PCR; in TCRdb, only in-frame clones are kept and a portion is missing. The sample includes approximately 230,000 clones, 70% to 85% of them seen just once. The V gene's germline CDR1 is SGHTA and CDR2 FQGNSA. This CDR3 has 13 amino acids. Participants came from some 23 US areas, aged roughly 18 to 95 years. Recovered participants had two consecutive negative NP/OP PCR tests, healthcare professional clearance, or symptom resolution. A remark on this clone: The junction shows a germline mismatch at one end, possibly a read error. Additional DNA sequences in this sample encode the identical CDR3.

This clonotype was obtained from a man aged 40-49 years who had recovered from COVID-19. Source material: PBMCs or T cells enriched from blood (not recorded which). This chain links TRBV7-2 with TRBJ1-2; 7 positions match TRBD1. The CDR3 spells CASSPGQSTGYTF. The CDR3 DNA reads TGTGCCAGCAGCCCGGGACAGTCTACGGGCTATACCTTC.